This T cell receptor beta chain was retrieved from a study of human T cells and chemical hapten exposure. The sample holds a few counts of this clonotype. Unmatched junction bases numbered 3, after V lost 1 base and J lost 9 bases. Germline CDR1 and CDR2: SGHTA and FQGNSA. The CDR3 is 14 residues long. Time point reported: pre-sensitization, week 0. The treatment is: therapeutic diphenylcyclopropenone sensitization with weekly scalp DPC. Via MiXCR, TCRdb re-called the RACE reads, giving one row per CDR3 protein. The repertoire consists of 250,000 to 300,000 distinct CDR3 sequences, with roughly 8% occurring once and the leading ten covering 1.2%.

Material: whole blood, obtained in connection with sensitization to the hapten diphenylcyclopropenone (DPC). V usage is TRBV7-2 and J usage is TRBJ1-6; 7 nucleotides match TRBD1. The origin of this receptor is a man aged 18 to 30 with alopecia areata. Some clones in this sample may be carry-over from other donors' samples. The CDR3 reads CASSLDRGASPLHF. The CDR3 region has the DNA TGTGCCAGCAGCTTAGACAGGGGTGCTTCACCCCTCCACTTT.